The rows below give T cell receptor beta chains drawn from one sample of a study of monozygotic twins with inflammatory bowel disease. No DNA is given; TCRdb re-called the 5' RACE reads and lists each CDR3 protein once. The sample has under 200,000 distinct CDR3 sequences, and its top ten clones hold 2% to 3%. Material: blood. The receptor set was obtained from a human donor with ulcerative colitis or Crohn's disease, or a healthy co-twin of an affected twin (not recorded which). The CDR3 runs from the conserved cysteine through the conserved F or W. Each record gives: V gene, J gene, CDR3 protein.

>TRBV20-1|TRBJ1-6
CSARDHEQGIDNSPLHF
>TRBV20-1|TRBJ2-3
CSAPQGRGTDTQYF
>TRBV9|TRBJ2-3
CASSRSTDTQYF
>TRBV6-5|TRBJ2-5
CASSYTGTGQETQYF
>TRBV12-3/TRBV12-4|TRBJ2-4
CASSLRSGRAKNIQYF
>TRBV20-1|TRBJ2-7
CSAEEERSTYEQYF
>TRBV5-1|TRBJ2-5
CASSPRGVLYQETQYF
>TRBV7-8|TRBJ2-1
CASSSRGGTYNEQFF
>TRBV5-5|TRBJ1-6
CASSPNGLQDSPLHF
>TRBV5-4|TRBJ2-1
CASSLGASSYNEQFF
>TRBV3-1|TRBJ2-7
CASSQDLVTVGDEQYF
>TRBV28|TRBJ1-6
CASSFRGPGRNSPLHF
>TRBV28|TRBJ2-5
CASSLGRVYETQYF
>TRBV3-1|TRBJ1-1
CASSQNRDTEAFF
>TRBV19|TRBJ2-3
CASSIDRSGIIGDTQYF
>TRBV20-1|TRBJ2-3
CSASSGITSSTDTQYF
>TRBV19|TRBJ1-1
CASSGDRVTEAFF
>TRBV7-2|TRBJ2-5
CASNRGGETQYF
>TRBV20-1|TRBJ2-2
CSARALWSGELFF
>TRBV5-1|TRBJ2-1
CASSLVYVPRGSYNEQFF